This T cell receptor beta chain was captured by sequencing in a study of shared clonotypes between healthy human individuals (TCRdb year 2020). A note on the overall study: Two women and a few men aged 18 to 49 years were included in the cohort. Libraries were prepared and TCR repertoires were sequenced by different laboratories using diverse techniques, in order to increase sequencing depth and limit assay-specific biases. For each donor, CD4 naive and CD4 memory were each given three plates, CD8 naive was given two plates, and CD8 memory was given one plate. Blood TCR repertoires of a handful of healthy adults were deeply sequenced to estimate repertoire size and the extent of clonotype sharing between individuals. Per donor, leukapheresis produced somewhere between about 0.85 and 9.5 billion PBMCs. Broader findings and caveats from the paper: Incomplete sequencing was indicated by rarefaction of sorted-subset datasets, despite the large sequencing depth. Clonotypes shared by all four sorted-subset donors showed higher generation probabilities than non-shared clonotypes. Across a handful of donors, approximately 5% of naive CD4, around 3.3% of naive CD8, 2.3% of memory CD4, and approximately 0.4% of memory CD8 clonotypes were shared. Sampling was restricted to blood, and TCR repertoires in tissue are likely to differ from TCR repertoires in blood. Pairwise subsampling indicated that sequencing depth was expected to affect the degree of clonotype sharing among donors. Estimated clonotype richness was generally larger for naive than for memory subsets. The small number of donors limited the genetic and exposure-history diversity represented.

A word on this clone: Which antigen it targets is not known. Per-base qualities were not stored, and no clone one base away is much larger.

The donors were healthy, HIV-negative adults who had no recently reported acute infections or vaccinations. Only Caucasian adults living in Nashville, Tennessee, USA were represented among the donors. CD8 memory samples consisted of magnetically selected CD45RO+ cells combined with CCR7-negative CD45RA+ effector memory (TemRA) cells. After blood collection by leukapheresis, PBMCs were isolated using Ficoll-Histopaque density gradient centrifugation and then cryopreserved in the vapor phase of liquid nitrogen. Analytical flow cytometry was used to check the purity and quantity of each magnetically sorted T cell population. From each sorted fraction, genomic DNA was isolated and quantified by UV absorbance on a Nanodrop 2000c. V is trimmed back by 3 bases and J by 5 bases, and the junction contains 11 bases that no gene match accounts for. From its cysteine to its phenylalanine, the CDR3 spans 16 amino acids. CDR3 DNA only is kept here, 48 bases in frame from base 1. From a lookup of the germline V gene, CDR1 and CDR2 are SGDLS and YYNGEE.

Using the deep immunoSEQ assay, multiplex PCR amplified TCR CDR3 regions from genomic DNA. Genomic DNA extracted from each cell subset was distributed evenly over all wells of several immunoSEQ 96-well plates, and each plate served as one replicate. Each replicate PCR for sorted subsets received approximately 220 ng genomic DNA, equal to 30,000 or so T cell genomes. Purified libraries were measured with a Qubit 3.0 fluorometer, size-checked on a Bioanalyzer 2100, and measured again with the KAPA Library Quantification kit. A separate single-read 150-cycle Illumina NextSeq 550 flow cell was used to sequence each immunoSEQ 96-well plate. Turning to the authors' computational methods: The immunoSEQ output contained only junctional sequences without quality scores, so filtering could not match that applied to full-length reads. Sequences were annotated with PyIR, a Python wrapper for IgBLAST v1.9, using IMGT germline references to assign V/J genes and CDR3. Reads with weak V/J assignments (E-value above 1e-6), missing CDR3, stop codons, out-of-frame junctions, or ambiguous translated residues were removed. V3J clonotypes were defined as sequences sharing the same inferred V gene, J gene, and CDR3 amino acid sequence. Percentage overlap between repertoires was computed as shared unique clonotypes divided by the size of the smaller repertoire. RTK rarefaction, the Chao1 estimator, and Recon v2.1 estimates of unobserved clonotypes were used to assess repertoire richness. Generation probabilities for all TCRbeta clonotypes obtained by the gDNA method from a few donors were computed using OLGA. TCRdb retrieved this table from immuneACCESS and kept in-frame rearrangements only. Not all clones are present; in checked studies, unresolved V genes account for under half, and no reason is known for the remainder. The DNA gave D and trimming, while V, J and clone size come from that table. This sample holds about 120,000 clones; about two thirds were observed only once. The ten largest make up just under 25% of the sample.

The clonotype comes from a woman aged 30 to 39 in good health. The chain employs TRBV9 and TRBJ2-7; the junction holds 10 bases that match TRBD1. Sequenced: memory CD8+ T cells sorted from blood. The cell subset or site label, as the study defines it: CD45RO+ cells pooled with CCR7-negative TemRA cells. Read as DNA, the sequence is TGTGCCAGCAGCGCCAACCCGGGACAGGGGATCCACGAGCAGTACTTC. This codes for CASSANPGQGIHEQYF. Here the CDR3 is joined to the reference TRBV9 and TRBJ2-7 genes, and the full variable domain is: DSGVTQTPKHLITATGQRVTLRCSPRSGDLSVYWYQQSLDQGLQFLIQYYNGEERAKGNILERFSAQQFPDLHSELNLSSLELGDSALYFCASSANPGQGIHEQYFGPGTRLTVT.